The 3 T cell receptor beta chains in this list originate from one sample, sequenced in a study of T cell repertoires in cytomegalovirus infection. TCRdb re-derived calls from the reads in MiXCR, one entry per CDR3 protein. Found here are some 300,000 distinct CDR3 sequences, 9.6% of them singletons; the top ten hold less than 3%. The sequenced sample was PBMCs. The receptors stem from a human donor in good health (CMV status not recorded). Some clones in this sample may be carry-over from other donors' samples.

This chain joins TRBV12-3 or TRBV12-4 and TRBJ2-1; 8 bases are a match to TRBD1. J gave up 12 bases and V 6 bases, and 7 bases lay outside the gene matches. CDR3 size: 12 residues. CDR3 nucleotides: TGTGCCAGCAGGGGGACCGGGACAGGGCAGTTCTTC. Residues: CASRGTGTGQFF.

The rearrangement links TRBV6-6 to TRBJ2-7; D tentatively fits TRBD1 or TRBD2 (5 bases each). Trimming removed 5 bases from V and 12 bases from J, with 17 bases in between. Germline CDR1 is MNHNY and CDR2 is SVGAGI (reference sequence). The CDR3 loop spans 12 amino acids. This chain's CDR3 is CASSHPGRAPYF. For the CDR3, the DNA is TGTGCCAGCAGTCACCCGGGGCGGGCCCCGTACTTC.

This clonotype was picked up many times. The chain has TRBV28 and TRBJ1-1; 7 positions match TRBD1. This CDR3 has 15 residues. The germline V gene encodes CDR1 MDHEN and CDR2 SYDVKM. V was pared by 10 bases and J by 1 base, with 12 bases of the junction left unmatched. This chain's CDR3 is CATRNQQGKNTEAFF. The CDR3 DNA follows: TGTGCCACCAGGAACCAACAGGGGAAGAACACTGAAGCTTTCTTT.